Sequencing of this T cell receptor beta chain was carried out in a study of T cell changes during pregnancy in multiple sclerosis (dated by TCRdb to about 2019). Study-wide context: The study looked at changes in the T cell repertoire across pregnancy in women with multiple sclerosis.

For this clone: Its antigen is not yet known. One base away there is no much larger clone; base qualities are not given.

Library preparation was by the immunoSEQ multiplex PCR assay. TCRdb limited this immuneACCESS table to in-frame rearrangements with V and J called. A share of clones is missing; checked studies link under half to unresolved V genes, and the rest is unexplained. This sample gives around 88,000 clones in total; around 92% of them show up just once. About 2.5% of the sample is in the top ten clones. The CDR1 and CDR2 encoded by the germline V gene (reference sequence) are MNHEY and SMNVEV. From the cysteine up to the phenylalanine, the CDR3 has a length of 16 residues. The read is trimmed to its CDR3 DNA, 48 bases read in frame from base 1. The germline ends are 13 bases apart after V is trimmed by 0 bases and J by 1 base.

This clonotype was sampled from a female donor in good health, enrolled as a control in a pregnancy study. The sequenced sample was peripheral blood, obtained after pregnancy. This chain joins TRBV27 to TRBJ2-7; the D gene is possibly TRBD2, with 6 bases matching. CDR3 protein: CASSLSGGRQSYEQYF. The DNA reads TGTGCCAGCAGTTTATCGGGGGGAAGACAGTCCTACGAGCAGTACTTC.